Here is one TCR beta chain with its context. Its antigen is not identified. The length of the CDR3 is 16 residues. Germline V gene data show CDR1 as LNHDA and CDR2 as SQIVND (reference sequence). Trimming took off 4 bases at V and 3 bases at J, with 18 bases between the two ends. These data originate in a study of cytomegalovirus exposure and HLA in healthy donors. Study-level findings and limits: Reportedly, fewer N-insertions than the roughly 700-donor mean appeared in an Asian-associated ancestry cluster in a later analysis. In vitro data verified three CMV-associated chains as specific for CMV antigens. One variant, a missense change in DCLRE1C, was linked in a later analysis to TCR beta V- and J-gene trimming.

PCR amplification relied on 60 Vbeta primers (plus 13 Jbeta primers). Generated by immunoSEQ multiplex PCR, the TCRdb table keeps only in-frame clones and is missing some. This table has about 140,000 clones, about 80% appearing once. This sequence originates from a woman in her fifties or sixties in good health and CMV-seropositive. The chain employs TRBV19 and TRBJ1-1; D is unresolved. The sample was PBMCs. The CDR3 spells CASSTLTLRMDTEAFF. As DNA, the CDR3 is TGTGCCAGTAGTACCTTAACCCTCAGGATGGACACTGAAGCTTTCTTT.